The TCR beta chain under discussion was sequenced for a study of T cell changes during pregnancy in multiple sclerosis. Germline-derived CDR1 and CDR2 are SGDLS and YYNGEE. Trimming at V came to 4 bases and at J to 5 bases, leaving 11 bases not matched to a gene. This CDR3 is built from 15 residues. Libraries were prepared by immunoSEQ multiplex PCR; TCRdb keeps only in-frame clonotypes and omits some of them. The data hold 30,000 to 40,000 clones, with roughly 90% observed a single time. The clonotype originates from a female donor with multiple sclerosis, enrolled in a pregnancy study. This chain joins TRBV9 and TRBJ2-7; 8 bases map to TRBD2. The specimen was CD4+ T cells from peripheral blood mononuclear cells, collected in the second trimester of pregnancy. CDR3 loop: CASSPRALSGNEQYF. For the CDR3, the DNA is TGTGCCAGCAGCCCCCGGGCCCTTAGCGGGAACGAGCAGTACTTC. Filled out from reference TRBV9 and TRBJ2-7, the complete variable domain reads DSGVTQTPKHLITATGQRVTLRCSPRSGDLSVYWYQQSLDQGLQFLIQYYNGEERAKGNILERFSAQQFPDLHSELNLSSLELGDSALYFCASSPRALSGNEQYFGPGTRLTVT.